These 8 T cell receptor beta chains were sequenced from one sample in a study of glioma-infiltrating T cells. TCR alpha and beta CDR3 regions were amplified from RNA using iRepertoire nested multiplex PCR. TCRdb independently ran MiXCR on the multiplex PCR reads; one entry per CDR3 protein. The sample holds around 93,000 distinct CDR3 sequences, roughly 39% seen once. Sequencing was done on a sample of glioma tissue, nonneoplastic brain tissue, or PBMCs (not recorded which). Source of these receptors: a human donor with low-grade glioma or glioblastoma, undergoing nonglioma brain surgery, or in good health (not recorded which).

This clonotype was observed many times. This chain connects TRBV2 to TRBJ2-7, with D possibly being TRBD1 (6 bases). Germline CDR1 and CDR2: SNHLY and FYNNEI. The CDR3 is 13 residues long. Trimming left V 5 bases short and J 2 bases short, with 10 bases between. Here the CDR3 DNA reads TGTGCCAGCAGTAAACAGGGCCCCTACGAGCAGTACTTC. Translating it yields CASSKQGPYEQYF.

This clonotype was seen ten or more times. CDR3 in amino acids: CASSQGQGNHQPQHF. The CDR3 DNA reads TGTGCCAGCAGCCAGGGACAGGGGAACCATCAGCCCCAGCATTTT. The chain couples TRBV27 to TRBJ1-5, with TRBD1 matching over 10 bases. CDR3 length equals 15 residues. CDR1 and CDR2 (germline): MNHEY, SMNVEV (reference sequence). The junction had 7 bases not matched to a gene; V was cut back by 6 bases and J by 5 bases.

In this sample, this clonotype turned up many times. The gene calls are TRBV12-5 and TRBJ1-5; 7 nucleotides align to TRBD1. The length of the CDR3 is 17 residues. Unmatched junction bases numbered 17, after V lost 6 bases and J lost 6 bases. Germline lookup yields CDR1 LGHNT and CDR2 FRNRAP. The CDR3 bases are TGTGCTAGTGGCTCCGTGAGCGTGACAGGGCTTGGTCAGCCCCAGCATTTT. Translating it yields CASGSVSVTGLGQPQHF.

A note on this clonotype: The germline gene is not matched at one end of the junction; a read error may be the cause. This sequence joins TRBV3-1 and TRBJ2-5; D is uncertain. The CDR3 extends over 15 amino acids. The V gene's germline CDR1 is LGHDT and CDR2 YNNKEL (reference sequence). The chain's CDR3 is CASSQDSWVGEAQYF. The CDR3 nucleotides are TGTGCCAGCAGCCAAGATTCGTGGGTAGGAGAGGCCCAGTACTTC.

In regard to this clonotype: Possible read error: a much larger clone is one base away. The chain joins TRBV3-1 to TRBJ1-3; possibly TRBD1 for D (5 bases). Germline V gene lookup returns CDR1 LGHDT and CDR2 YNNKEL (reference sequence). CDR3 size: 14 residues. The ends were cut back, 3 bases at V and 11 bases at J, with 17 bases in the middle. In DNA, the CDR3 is TGTGCCAGCAGCCAGGCGACAGCTCTTGTCTCCATATATTTT. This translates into CASSQATALVSIYF.

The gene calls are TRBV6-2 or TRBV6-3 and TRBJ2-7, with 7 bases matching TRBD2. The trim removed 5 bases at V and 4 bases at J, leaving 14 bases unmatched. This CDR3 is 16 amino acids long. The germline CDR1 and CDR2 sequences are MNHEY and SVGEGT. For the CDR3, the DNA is TGTGCCAGCAGTACCCTCTCGCGGGAGAGCCCGTACGAGCAGTACTTC. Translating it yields CASSTLSRESPYEQYF.

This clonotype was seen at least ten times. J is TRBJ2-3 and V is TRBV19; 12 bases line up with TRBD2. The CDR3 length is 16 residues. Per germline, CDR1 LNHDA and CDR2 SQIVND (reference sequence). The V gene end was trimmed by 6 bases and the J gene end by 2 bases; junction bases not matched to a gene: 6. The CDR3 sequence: CASSRLAGAVTDTQYF. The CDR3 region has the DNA TGTGCCAGTAGCCGACTAGCGGGGGCCGTCACAGATACGCAGTATTTT.

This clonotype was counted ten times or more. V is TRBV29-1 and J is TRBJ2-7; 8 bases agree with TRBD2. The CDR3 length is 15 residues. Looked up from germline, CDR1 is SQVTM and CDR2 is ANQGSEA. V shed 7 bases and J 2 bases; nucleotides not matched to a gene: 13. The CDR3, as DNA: TGCAGCGCAAGGGAACGGGGGGGCCTAACCTACGAGCAGTACTTC. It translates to CSARERGGLTYEQYF.